One sample yielded the 10 T cell receptor beta chains listed below, sequenced in a study of T-cell memory formation after mild COVID-19. From the 5' RACE reads, TCRdb called clonotypes with MiXCR, one entry per CDR3 protein. Among about 320,000 distinct CDR3 sequences listed, about 13% were seen once. The sequenced material came from PBMCs or a T cell subset sorted from them (not recorded which). The receptor set was obtained from a man younger than 35 who had mild COVID-19 (a few samples of this study predate the infection). Cell type and time point are not known.

The chain joins TRBV7-2 to TRBJ2-5; TRBD1 might be the D (6 bases). The CDR3 spans 14 residues. Per germline, CDR1 SGHTA and CDR2 FQGNSA. V was shortened by 5 bases and J by 5 bases, with 15 bases between the two germline ends. CDR3 coding DNA: TGTGCCAGCAGCCCCCCCAGGGGAGAGGAGACCCAGTACTTC. It encodes CASSPPRGEETQYF.

The V call is TRBV21-1, the J call TRBJ2-7; the DNA was not compared with TRBD1, the D call given in the table. TRBV21-1 is designated a pseudogene. This CDR3 spans 14 amino acids. For the CDR3, the DNA is TGTGCCAGAGGGACAGGGCAGGGTAACCACGAGCAGTACGTC. Its translation is CARGTGQGNHEQYV.

The sample holds many counts of this clonotype. The gene calls are TRBV7-2 and TRBJ2-1; 9 nucleotides agree with TRBD2. This CDR3 comprises 14 residues. Germline loops: CDR1 SGHTA, CDR2 FQGNSA. V lost 6 bases to trimming and J lost 8 bases; unmatched junction nucleotides: 8. The chain's CDR3 is CASRAGLAGDEQFF. The DNA of the CDR3 is TGTGCCAGCAGGGCGGGACTAGCTGGCGATGAGCAGTTCTTC.

This clonotype was seen a few times. V is TRBV5-1 and J is TRBJ1-4, with 8 bases identical to TRBD1. Germline CDR1 reads SGHRS; CDR2 reads YFSETQ. The trim removed 4 bases at V and 5 bases at J, leaving 7 bases unmatched. The CDR3 has 15 residues. In DNA form, the CDR3 reads TGCGCCAGCAGCGCCGGACAGGGTGGAAATGAAAAACTGTTTTTT. Protein sequence: CASSAGQGGNEKLFF.

This clonotype appeared a few times. This chain links TRBV4-1 with TRBJ2-5, with D possibly matching TRBD1 (6 bases). Trimming left V 5 bases short and J 5 bases short, with 15 bases between. Germline V CDR1 and CDR2: MGHRA, YSYEKL. CDR3 length equals 14 residues. This chain's CDR3 is CASSGASGQETQYF. The DNA for the CDR3 is TGCGCCAGCAGCGGGGCGAGTGGACAGGAGACCCAGTACTTC.

This clonotype has only a few counts. V gene TRBV20-1 combines with J gene TRBJ1-2; 7 bases agree with TRBD1. Per the germline V gene, CDR1 is DFQATT and CDR2 is SNEGSKA (reference sequence). This CDR3 spans 14 amino acids. The ends lost 0 bases at V and 6 bases at J; junction bases unmatched: 7. The CDR3 loop reads CSAREPGQRDGYTF. CDR3 in DNA: TGCAGTGCTAGAGAACCGGGACAGCGGGATGGCTACACCTTC.

The chain uses TRBV7-2 and TRBJ2-1; 13 bases agree with TRBD2. This CDR3 has 19 residues. The V gene's germline CDR1 is SGHTA and CDR2 FQGNSA. Trimming cost V 2 bases and J 3 bases; bases outside gene matches: 10. CDR3 DNA: TGTGCCAGCAGCTTAATACTGCGGACTAGCGGGGGAGACTACAATGAGCAGTTCTTC. It is translated as CASSLILRTSGGDYNEQFF.

The chain combines TRBV6-1 with TRBJ1-1; D is ambiguous. V lost 7 bases to trimming and J lost 6 bases, with 18 bases between them. CDR3 length: 14 residues. Germline CDR1 reads MNHNS; CDR2 reads SASEGT. Here the CDR3 reads CASTWPGSGPEAFF. For the CDR3, the DNA is TGTGCCAGCACTTGGCCCGGCAGCGGCCCTGAAGCTTTCTTT.

The sample holds a few counts of this clonotype. This chain links TRBV6-5 with TRBJ2-3; 14 bases are shared with TRBD2. Trimming removed 2 bases from V and 6 bases from J; junction bases left unmatched: 10. CDR1 and CDR2 from the germline V gene are MNHEY and SVGAGI. This CDR3 comprises 18 residues. The CDR3 DNA sequence: TGTGCCAGCAGTTACAACACTCCGGGACTAGCGGGGGCCGATACGCAGTATTTT. Translated: CASSYNTPGLAGADTQYF.

This clonotype showed up many times. This chain connects TRBV5-1 to TRBJ1-6; no reliable D call. Trimming shortened V by 0 bases and J by 10 bases, and 17 bases separated the two germline ends. Germline CDR1 and CDR2: SGHRS and YFSETQ. The CDR3 covers 16 residues. CDR3 DNA: TGCGCCAGCAGCTTGGATAGCGCAGGTTCGAGGTCACCCCTCCACTTT. Its protein is CASSLDSAGSRSPLHF.